What follows are 9 T cell receptor beta chains derived from one specimen sequenced in a study of shared clonotypes between healthy human individuals. Here immunoSEQ multiplex PCR was the method, and the copy in TCRdb shows in-frame clones only, minus some. The table lists around 1.4 million clones, around 98.5% of them singletons, with about 0.35% in the top ten. The sequencing sample was made of naive CD4+ T cells sorted from blood. The sample's subset: CD45RA+ positively selected. The receptor set was obtained from a man under 40 in good health.

The chain employs TRBV6-6 and TRBJ2-7; D might be TRBD2 (6 bases). The germline V gene encodes CDR1 MNHNY and CDR2 SVGAGI (reference sequence). Trimming left V 0 bases short and J 0 bases short, with 9 bases between. This CDR3 region has 15 residues. The CDR3 loop is CASSYSWEDSYEQYF. Written as DNA, the CDR3 is TGTGCCAGCAGTTACTCTTGGGAGGACTCCTACGAGCAGTACTTC.

The chain links TRBV14 to TRBJ1-2, with D uncertain. V was cut by 3 bases and J by 8 bases, with 10 bases left in between. CDR3 length: 12 amino acids. CDR1 and CDR2 from the germline V gene are SGHDN and FVKESK. The CDR3 nucleotides read TGTGCCAGCAGCCACGGGTTTAGAGGCTACACCTTC. This codes for CASSHGFRGYTF.

The chain joins TRBV11-3 to TRBJ2-7, with 10 bases that match TRBD2. The CDR3 loop spans 15 amino acids. Germline CDR1 reads SGHNT; CDR2 reads YENEEA. V lost 5 bases and J lost 3; bases outside the gene matches: 7. The CDR3 here is CASSITSGKVYEQYF. The DNA of the CDR3 is TGTGCCAGCAGCATTACTAGCGGGAAGGTCTACGAGCAGTACTTC.

This clone was counted a single time. This chain links TRBV23-1 with TRBJ2-7, with D perhaps TRBD2 (5 bases). TRBV23-1 is an ORF for which the function is uncertain. The V end lost 3 bases, the J end lost 1 base, and 25 bases lay between the germline ends. The CDR3 contains 19 residues. This CDR3 is CASSHPPRLYGERSYEQYF. In DNA form, the CDR3 reads TGCGCCAGCAGTCATCCCCCGAGACTTTACGGAGAGCGGTCCTACGAGCAGTACTTC.

The chain joins TRBV11-3 to TRBJ2-7; 8 bases line up with TRBD1. Germline CDR1 SGHNT, CDR2 YENEEA. The trim removed 4 bases at V and 2 bases at J, leaving 4 bases unmatched. This CDR3 spans 14 amino acids. CDR3 region: CASSSGTGPYEQYF. In nucleotides, the CDR3 is TGTGCCAGCAGCTCGGGGACAGGACCCTACGAGCAGTACTTC.

This rearrangement joins TRBV5-1 to TRBJ2-1; no definite D call. Trimming removed 3 bases at V and 8 bases at J, with 12 bases between. This CDR3 has 13 amino acids. CDR1 and CDR2 from the germline V gene are SGHRS and YFSETQ. The CDR3 sequence: CASSWAGRDEQFF. DNA for the CDR3: TGCGCCAGCAGCTGGGCAGGACGGGATGAGCAGTTCTTC.

The chain employs TRBV5-1 and TRBJ2-1, with TRBD2 identical over 9 bases. After removal of 8 bases from V and 4 bases from J, the junction contained 7 bases not matched to a gene. The CDR3 has 14 residues. In germline, CDR1 is SGHRS, CDR2 YFSETQ. The DNA of the CDR3 is TGCGCCAGTACGCGGGCGGGAGGGTACAATGAGCAGTTCTTC. Translating gives CASTRAGGYNEQFF.

This clone was recorded once. This rearrangement joins TRBV15 to TRBJ2-5, with 10 positions matching TRBD1. The germline gives CDR1 LNHNV, CDR2 YYDKDF (reference sequence). The J segment lost 5 bases and the V segment lost 4 bases, leaving 7 bases of the junction unmatched. There are 15 residues in the CDR3. This CDR3 is CATSIDRGRAETQYF. CDR3 DNA sequence: TGTGCCACCAGCATAGACAGGGGGCGGGCGGAGACCCAGTACTTC.

This chain joins TRBV28 and TRBJ2-2; D is undetermined. CDR1 and CDR2 (germline): MDHEN, SYDVKM. The CDR3 runs 13 residues. The germline V and J ends were trimmed by 3 bases and 5 bases, with 7 bases remaining between them. CDR3 coding DNA: TGTGCCAGCAGTTTCCACAGTACCGGGGAGCTGTTTTTT. Translated: CASSFHSTGELFF. Full variable domain (outside the CDR3, taken from reference TRBV28 and TRBJ2-2): DVKVTQSSRYLVKRTGEKVFLECVQDMDHENMFWYRQDPGLGLRLIYFSYDVKMKEKGDIPEGYSVSREKKERFSLILESASTNQTSMYLCASSFHSTGELFFGEGSRLTVL.